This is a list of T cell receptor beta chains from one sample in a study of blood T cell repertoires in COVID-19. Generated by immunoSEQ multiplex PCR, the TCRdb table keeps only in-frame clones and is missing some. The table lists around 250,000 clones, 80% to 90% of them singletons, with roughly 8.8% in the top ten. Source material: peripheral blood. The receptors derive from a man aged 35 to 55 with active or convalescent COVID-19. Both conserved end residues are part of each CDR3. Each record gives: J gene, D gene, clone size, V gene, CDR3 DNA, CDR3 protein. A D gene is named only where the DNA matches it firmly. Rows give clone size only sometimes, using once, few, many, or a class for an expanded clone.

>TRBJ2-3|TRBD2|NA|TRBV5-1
TGCGCCAGCAGCGGGCCCCTAGCGGGAGGGGTGACAGATACGCAGTATTTT
CASSGPLAGGVTDTQYF
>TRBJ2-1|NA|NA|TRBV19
TGTGCCAGTAGTTCAGGGGTAAGTGAGCAGTTCTTC
CASSSGVSEQFF
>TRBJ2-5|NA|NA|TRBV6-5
TGTGCCAGCAGACCAACTAACCAAGAGACCCAGTACTTC
CASRPTNQETQYF
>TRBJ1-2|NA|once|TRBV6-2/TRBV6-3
TGTGCCAGCAGTTACTCGTCCGCAGGTCTCTATGGCTACACCTTC
CASSYSSAGLYGYTF
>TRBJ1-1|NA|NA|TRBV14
TGTGCCAGCAGCCACCCGGGACTGGGCACTGAAGCTTTCTTT
CASSHPGLGTEAFF
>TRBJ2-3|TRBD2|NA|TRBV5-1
TGCGCCAGCAGCTTGGAGACCGGGACTAGCGGGTTCACAGATACGCAGTATTTT
CASSLETGTSGFTDTQYF
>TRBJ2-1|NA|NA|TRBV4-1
TGCGCCAGCAGCCAAGGTTTAATACAGAGCTCCTACAATGAGCAGTTCTTC
CASSQGLIQSSYNEQFF
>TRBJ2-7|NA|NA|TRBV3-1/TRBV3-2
TGTGCCAGCAGCCGGGGAGGGGGGGCCTACGAGCAGTACTTC
CASSRGGGAYEQYF
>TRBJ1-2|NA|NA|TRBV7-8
TGTGCCAGCAGCGCGGGGGCAATGGTTGGCTACACCTTC
CASSAGAMVGYTF
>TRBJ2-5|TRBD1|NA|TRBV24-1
TGTGCCACCAGTCTCCGGGACAGAGAAGAGACCCAGTACTTC
CATSLRDREETQYF
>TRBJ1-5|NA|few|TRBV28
TGTGCCAGCCTTACCTCACAGGTCGTGAATCAGCCCCAGCATTTT
CASLTSQVVNQPQHF
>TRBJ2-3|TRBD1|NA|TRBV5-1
TGCGCCAGCAGCCCGGGGGACAGGGTAGATACGCAGTATTTT
CASSPGDRVDTQYF
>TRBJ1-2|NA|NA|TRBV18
TGTGCCAGCTCACCAATGTCAACAGGAGGGCATGGCTACACCTTC
CASSPMSTGGHGYTF
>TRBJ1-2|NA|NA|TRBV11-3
TGTGCCAGCAGCTCAGACAGGCGCTCGGATGGCTACACCTTC
CASSSDRRSDGYTF
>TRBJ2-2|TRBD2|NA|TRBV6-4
TGTGCCAGCAGGACGGTCGAAGAAAGCGGGGGGGCCCCTGGCACCGGGGAGCTGTTTTTT
CASRTVEESGGAPGTGELFF
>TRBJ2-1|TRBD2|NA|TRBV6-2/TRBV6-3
TGTGCCAGCAGCAGATTAGCGGGGGGACTGGGAATGGAGCAGTTCTTC
CASSRLAGGLGMEQFF